Listed here are 27 T cell receptor beta chains from one sample, sequenced in a study of blood T cell repertoires in COVID-19. The repertoire was sequenced with immunoSEQ multiplex PCR; TCRdb's copy has only in-frame clones and lacks some. The table includes about 76,000 clones, 80% to 90% detected once. Source material: peripheral blood. The receptors shown here come from a woman in her sixties or seventies with acute or convalescent COVID-19.

This clone was observed a few times. This chain uses TRBV7-2 with TRBJ2-3; 9 bases are shared with TRBD1. V gave up 4 bases and J gave up 5 bases; unmatched junction bases: 7. The CDR3 runs to 15 residues. Germline V gives CDR1 SGHTA, CDR2 FQGNSA. The CDR3: CASSSDRGLGDTQYF. For the CDR3, the DNA is TGTGCCAGCAGCTCGGACAGGGGCCTCGGAGATACGCAGTATTTT.

This clone was recorded once. This chain links TRBV19 with TRBJ1-4; 7 bases match TRBD1. Germline V gene sequence: CDR1 LNHDA, CDR2 SQIVND (reference sequence). This CDR3 is built from 13 residues. V dropped 3 bases and J dropped 7; count of bases not matched to a gene: 2. The CDR3 nucleotides read TGTGCCAGTAGTATGAACAGGGGTGAAAAACTGTTTTTT. Amino acids: CASSMNRGEKLFF.

V and J are TRBV6-5 and TRBJ1-2; the D gene is possibly TRBD1 (5 bases). Per germline, CDR1 MNHEY and CDR2 SVGAGI. The CDR3 runs 12 residues. V gave up 2 bases and J gave up 8 bases, with 9 bases separating them. The CDR3 loop is CASSYKGWGYTF. Here the CDR3 DNA reads TGTGCCAGCAGTTACAAGGGGTGGGGCTACACCTTC.

The V and J genes are TRBV10-3 and TRBJ2-1, with D perhaps TRBD1 (6 bases). The CDR3 extends over 14 amino acids. Germline values: CDR1 ENHRY, CDR2 SYGVKD. V lost 4 bases, J lost 0 bases, and 7 bases lay in between. Here the CDR3 DNA reads TGTGCCATCAGTGGGACAGCCTCCTACAATGAGCAGTTCTTC. This sequence encodes CAISGTASYNEQFF.

This chain joins TRBV6-1 and TRBJ2-7; 7 positions match TRBD1. V trimming: 2 bases; J trimming: 7 bases; junction bases outside the gene matches: 8. CDR3 length: 14 amino acids. Per germline, CDR1 MNHNS and CDR2 SASEGT. This CDR3 reads CASSEITGVREQYF. The CDR3 nucleotides read TGTGCCAGCAGTGAAATTACAGGGGTGAGGGAGCAGTACTTC.

The chain joins TRBV29-1 to TRBJ2-7; 7 bases map to TRBD1. The CDR3 has 14 amino acids. Germline-derived CDR1 and CDR2 are SQVTM and ANQGSEA. J gave up 0 bases and V 5 bases, and 7 bases lay outside the gene matches. This chain's CDR3 is CSVQGTESSYEQYF. In DNA form, the CDR3 reads TGCAGCGTTCAGGGGACAGAGAGCTCCTACGAGCAGTACTTC.

This clone was seen only once. This chain uses TRBV7-9 with TRBJ2-3; D is undetermined. Trimming shortened V by 2 bases and J by 1 base, and 10 bases separated the two germline ends. This CDR3 is built from 15 residues. CDR1 and CDR2 from the germline V gene are SEHNR and FQNEAQ (reference sequence). As DNA, the CDR3 is TGTGCCAGCAGCTTATTCCCAGAGGGCACAGATACGCAGTATTTT. It is translated as CASSLFPEGTDTQYF.

The chain is built from TRBV18 and TRBJ1-5; D is uncertain. The V and J ends lost 3 bases and 4 bases respectively, with 4 bases between them. CDR3 length: 12 amino acids. From germline, CDR1 is KGHSH and CDR2 LQKENI. The CDR3 sequence: CASSPENQPQHF. The CDR3 DNA reads as TGTGCCAGCTCACCGGAGAATCAGCCCCAGCATTTT.

The V call is TRBV7-3, the J call TRBJ2-5, with a weak D call TRBD1 (7 bases). The germline gives CDR1 SGHTA, CDR2 FQGTGA. CDR3 length: 17 residues. V was trimmed by 5 bases and J by 5 bases, leaving 24 bases between them. The CDR3 reads CASSPNRGVRGQETQYF. CDR3 bases: TGTGCCAGCAGCCCCAATAGGGGGGTTAGGGGGCAGGAGACCCAGTACTTC.

This clone has more than one count but fewer than ten. The J gene is TRBJ1-2, the V gene TRBV7-9; 8 nucleotides match TRBD1. The CDR3 sequence is 12 residues long. In germline, CDR1 is SEHNR, CDR2 FQNEAQ (reference sequence). V lost 8 bases to trimming and J lost 8 bases; unmatched junction nucleotides: 7. The CDR3 sequence is CASGRQGYGYTF. In nucleotides, the CDR3 is TGTGCCAGCGGACGACAGGGGTACGGCTACACCTTC.

The J gene is TRBJ2-1, the V gene TRBV24-1, with D possibly TRBD2 on 6 matching bases. CDR1 is KGHDR and CDR2 is SFDVKD in the germline V gene. V lost 1 base, J lost 0 bases, and 9 bases lay in between. The CDR3 is 16 amino acids. CDR3: CATSDLAGSSYNEQFF. For the CDR3, the DNA is TGTGCCACCAGTGATTTAGCGGGTAGCTCCTACAATGAGCAGTTCTTC.

This clone was found a few times. This rearrangement joins TRBV6-2 or TRBV6-3 to TRBJ2-7, with D perhaps matching TRBD1 (6 bases). Germline lookup yields CDR1 MNHEY and CDR2 SVGEGT. This CDR3 spans 12 amino acids. V lost 2 bases to trimming and J lost 7 bases, with 9 bases between them. CDR3 loop: CASSYGGREQYF. The CDR3 region has the DNA TGTGCCAGCAGTTACGGGGGCCGGGAGCAGTACTTC.

This chain links TRBV29-1 with TRBJ1-1; D gene unclear. Germline V gene sequence: CDR1 SQVTM, CDR2 ANQGSEA. The CDR3 contains 12 residues. V was clipped by 4 bases and J by 1 base, with 7 bases between them. The CDR3 region is CSVAGRNTEAFF. DNA for the CDR3: TGCAGCGTTGCCGGGAGGAACACTGAAGCTTTCTTT.

The V call is TRBV30, the J call TRBJ2-4; 9 positions match TRBD1. V shed 1 base and J 9 bases; nucleotides not matched to a gene: 16. Per germline, CDR1 GTSNPN and CDR2 SVGIG (reference sequence). The CDR3 loop spans 17 amino acids. The CDR3 DNA is TGTGCCTGGAGTGGAATTTGGTTAAGGGACAGGGTTCCCATTCAGTACTTC. It specifies CAWSGIWLRDRVPIQYF.

This chain links TRBV5-1 with TRBJ1-1; 7 bases line up with TRBD1. Germline CDR1 and CDR2: SGHRS and YFSETQ. The CDR3 spans 13 residues. The junction had 5 bases not matched to a gene; V was cut back by 7 bases and J by 2 bases. DNA of the CDR3: TGCGCCAGCCAACGACAGGGAAACACTGAAGCTTTCTTT. It is translated as CASQRQGNTEAFF.

The DNA of the CDR3 is TGTGCCAGCAGCCACTACTCTGGAAACACCATATATTTT. Its protein is CASSHYSGNTIYF. This rearrangement joins TRBV3-1 (or the pseudogene TRBV3-2) to TRBJ1-3; D is undetermined. Trimming stripped 3 bases from V and 0 bases from J, with 3 bases between. CDR3 length equals 13 residues. Germline loops: CDR1 LGHDT, CDR2 YNNKEL (reference sequence).

This chain uses TRBV6-6 with TRBJ2-2, with D hard to call. Germline CDR1 is MNHNY and CDR2 is SVGAGI (reference sequence). The CDR3 runs to 14 residues. Trimming cost V 5 bases and J 4 bases, with 11 bases left between them. The CDR3 sequence is CASSASRSTGELFF. The CDR3, as DNA: TGTGCCAGCAGTGCTTCAAGGAGCACCGGGGAGCTGTTTTTT.

This clone was seen more than once but under ten times. The V gene is TRBV7-2, the J gene TRBJ2-5, with TRBD2 matching 10 bases. The CDR3 covers 16 residues. Germline V gene lookup returns CDR1 SGHTA and CDR2 FQGNSA. Germline trimming cut 1 base from V and 1 base from J; bases unmatched to any gene: 3. The CDR3 bases are TGTGCCAGCAGCTTAGTTTGGACTAGCGGCCAAGAGACCCAGTACTTC. Protein product: CASSLVWTSGQETQYF.

This clone was seen many times. The rearrangement uses TRBV19 and TRBJ2-7, with D unresolved. Per the germline V gene, CDR1 is LNHDA and CDR2 is SQIVND (reference sequence). The V gene lost 1 base and the J gene lost 7 bases, with 11 bases spanning the gap. The CDR3 contains 13 residues. The CDR3 bases are TGTGCCAGTAGTATAGGGTCGCGGTGGGAGCAGTACTTC. Amino acids: CASSIGSRWEQYF.

The chain couples TRBV19 to TRBJ1-5; 7 nucleotides line up with TRBD1. CDR3 length: 16 residues. Germline values: CDR1 LNHDA, CDR2 SQIVND (reference sequence). Trimming cost V 5 bases and J 2 bases; bases outside gene matches: 9. The CDR3 region is CASSPRQGSGNQPQHF. The CDR3 DNA follows: TGTGCCAGTAGTCCAAGACAGGGAAGCGGCAATCAGCCCCAGCATTTT.

The chain is built from TRBV18 and TRBJ1-2; 7 nucleotides align to TRBD1. With V trimmed by 3 bases and J by 6 bases, 10 bases remained unmatched. Looked up from germline, CDR1 is KGHSH and CDR2 is LQKENI. The CDR3 contains 15 residues. The CDR3 sequence: CASSPYTKGGDGYTF. The CDR3, as DNA: TGTGCCAGCTCACCGTACACAAAAGGGGGCGATGGCTACACCTTC.

The CDR3 DNA is TGTGCCAGCAGCCCCTCGGGACAGGGAATCGGGGAGCTGTTTTTT. It translates to CASSPSGQGIGELFF. This sequence joins TRBV7-2 and TRBJ2-2; 9 nucleotides agree with TRBD1. Germline trimming cut 5 bases from V and 7 bases from J; bases unmatched to any gene: 8. The CDR3 sequence is 15 residues long. Germline-derived CDR1 and CDR2 are SGHTA and FQGNSA.

DNA of the CDR3: TGTGCCAGCAGTAGGCGGGGGTACAATGAGCAGTTCTTC. Translating gives CASSRRGYNEQFF. The chain couples TRBV27 to TRBJ2-1; 7 bases are a match to TRBD2. CDR3 length: 13 amino acids. Per the germline V gene, CDR1 is MNHEY and CDR2 is SMNVEV (reference sequence). The J segment lost 4 bases and the V segment lost 5 bases, leaving 2 bases of the junction unmatched.

The rearrangement links TRBV29-1 to TRBJ1-2; TRBD1 agrees at 8 bases. The CDR3 runs to 16 residues. Germline V gene lookup returns CDR1 SQVTM and CDR2 ANQGSEA. Trimming cost V 5 bases and J 5 bases; bases outside gene matches: 16. Written as DNA, the CDR3 is TGCAGCGTTACCGGGACAGGCGGATCGACCACGTATGGCTACACCTTC. Translation: CSVTGTGGSTTYGYTF.

The chain links TRBV24-1 to TRBJ2-3; tentative D call: TRBD2 (6 bases). Per germline, CDR1 KGHDR and CDR2 SFDVKD. V shed 4 bases and J shed 0 bases, with 19 bases lying between them. The CDR3 runs to 18 residues. The CDR3 nucleotides are TGTGCCACCAGTGACCCTGCGGGACCACAACTTAGCACAGATACGCAGTATTTT. Protein: CATSDPAGPQLSTDTQYF.

CDR3 in amino acids: CASAFRGGAGGYTF. CDR3 nucleotides: TGTGCCAGCGCCTTCCGAGGAGGAGCCGGGGGCTACACCTTC. V is TRBV11-1 and J is TRBJ1-2; D is unclear. The germline gives CDR1 SGHAT, CDR2 FQDESV (reference sequence). This CDR3 has 14 residues. Trimming took 8 bases from V and 8 from J, leaving 21 bases between them.

Remarks on this clone: The conserved final phenylalanine or tryptophan is absent from the CDR3, which likely points to a read error. Because the CDR3's place on the DNA is in doubt, the DNA is left out and the CDR3 is given as listed by TCRdb. This rearrangement joins TRBV2 to TRBJ2-7; the D call in the table, TRBD1, was not verified against the DNA. The CDR3 length equals 10 residues, ends included. Germline-derived CDR1 and CDR2 are SNHLY and FYNNEI. The CDR3 loop is CASSDWDRGL.